The clone carrying this T cell receptor (beta chain) was seen a few times. TCRdb fed the RT-PCR reads into MiXCR, producing one record per CDR3 protein. The sample gives more than 600,000 distinct CDR3 sequences, around 14% of which show up once; roughly 3.6% is in the top ten. Germline assignment: CDR1 KGHSH and CDR2 LQKENI. Unmatched junction bases numbered 9, after V lost 3 bases and J lost 4 bases. This CDR3 is 16 amino acids long. This sequence was found in a female donor in good health, serving as a healthy control. The chain joins TRBV18 to TRBJ2-1; 7 nucleotides match TRBD1. Sequencing input: memory CD4+ T cells from blood. CDR3 region: CASSPLQGIGYNEQFF. The CDR3 DNA reads as TGTGCCAGCTCACCCCTACAGGGGATAGGGTACAATGAGCAGTTCTTC.